This is a list of T cell receptor beta chains from one sample in a study of blood T cell repertoires in COVID-19. TCRdb's table, derived via immunoSEQ multiplex PCR, lists solely in-frame clones and lacks some. The table shows roughly 50,000 clones, with roughly 80% occurring only once. The sequencing sample was made of peripheral blood. The receptors were gathered from a woman over 75 with acute or convalescent COVID-19. CDR3s include the opening cysteine and the closing phenylalanine or tryptophan. The D gene is left open where the match is weak. Clone size is shown for a subset of rows, as once, few, many or a class of expanded clone.

V gene: TRBV5-1; D gene: .; clone size: .; CDR3 length: 13; J gene: TRBJ1-1; CDR3 DNA: TGCGCCAGCAGCATAGTTATGAACACTGAAGCTTTCTTT; CDR3 protein: CASSIVMNTEAFF
V gene: TRBV5-1; D gene: TRBD2; clone size: .; CDR3 length: 18; J gene: TRBJ2-5; CDR3 DNA: TGCGCCAGCAGCACTGGTGTGGCTAGCGGGGGGGCGCACGAGACCCAGTACTTC; CDR3 protein: CASSTGVASGGAHETQYF
V gene: TRBV5-6; D gene: .; clone size: .; CDR3 length: 13; J gene: TRBJ2-5; CDR3 DNA: TGTGCCAGCAGCTTTCTGGCAGAAGAGACCCAGTACTTC; CDR3 protein: CASSFLAEETQYF
V gene: TRBV11-3; D gene: TRBD1; clone size: .; CDR3 length: 18; J gene: TRBJ2-2; CDR3 DNA: TGTGCCAGCAGCTTAGACCAAGTACCGGGACAGGGAGCCGGGGAGCTGTTTTTT; CDR3 protein: CASSLDQVPGQGAGELFF
V gene: TRBV11-1; D gene: .; clone size: .; CDR3 length: 14; J gene: TRBJ1-1; CDR3 DNA: TGTGCCAGCAGCTTAGGTCCAGGGTACACTGAAGCTTTCTTT; CDR3 protein: CASSLGPGYTEAFF
V gene: TRBV19; D gene: .; clone size: once; CDR3 length: 12; J gene: TRBJ2-7; CDR3 DNA: TGTGCCAGTAGTACCCCCCGAGACGAGCAGTACTTC; CDR3 protein: CASSTPRDEQYF
V gene: TRBV7-9; D gene: TRBD1; clone size: .; CDR3 length: 14; J gene: TRBJ1-2; CDR3 DNA: TGTGCCAGCAGCTTAGTTGGGACAGGGGATGGCTACACCTTC; CDR3 protein: CASSLVGTGDGYTF
V gene: TRBV19; D gene: .; clone size: .; CDR3 length: 15; J gene: TRBJ1-5; CDR3 DNA: TGTGCCAGTAGTACCACAGGGAAGAGCAATCAGCCCCAGCATTTT; CDR3 protein: CASSTTGKSNQPQHF
V gene: TRBV30; D gene: .; clone size: .; CDR3 length: 14; J gene: TRBJ2-4; CDR3 DNA: TGTGCCTGGAGTGTAGCCTTAGCGAAAAACATTCAGTACTTC; CDR3 protein: CAWSVALAKNIQYF
V gene: TRBV6-1; D gene: .; clone size: .; CDR3 length: 15; J gene: TRBJ1-3; CDR3 DNA: TGTGCCAGCAGTGAACTTACAGGAACCCCAAACACCATATATTTT; CDR3 protein: CASSELTGTPNTIYF
V gene: TRBV5-1; D gene: TRBD1; clone size: .; CDR3 length: 15; J gene: TRBJ1-3; CDR3 DNA: TGCGCCAGCAGCTTGGATGGACAGGGGGGAAACACCATATATTTT; CDR3 protein: CASSLDGQGGNTIYF
V gene: TRBV7-9; D gene: .; clone size: .; CDR3 length: 13; J gene: TRBJ1-1; CDR3 DNA: TGTGCCAGCAGCTTAGGGACAGACACTGAAGCTTTCTTT; CDR3 protein: CASSLGTDTEAFF
V gene: TRBV5-6; D gene: .; clone size: .; CDR3 length: 15; J gene: TRBJ1-2; CDR3 DNA: TGTGCCAGCAGCTTGGCCGAGACGAGGCACTATGGCTACACCTTC; CDR3 protein: CASSLAETRHYGYTF
V gene: TRBV3-1/TRBV3-2; D gene: TRBD2; clone size: .; CDR3 length: 17; J gene: TRBJ2-1; CDR3 DNA: TGTGCCAGCAGCCGTCGGACTAGCGGGGGCAGGTACAATGAGCAGTTCTTC; CDR3 protein: CASSRRTSGGRYNEQFF
V gene: TRBV7-2; D gene: .; clone size: .; CDR3 length: 13; J gene: TRBJ1-2; CDR3 DNA: TGTGCCAGCAGCTTAAGGGCGGGTGGAGGCTACACCTTC; CDR3 protein: CASSLRAGGGYTF
V gene: TRBV24-1; D gene: TRBD1; clone size: .; CDR3 length: 15; J gene: TRBJ2-3; CDR3 DNA: TGTGCCACCAGTGATTGGACAGGGGCGGCAGATACGCAGTATTTT; CDR3 protein: CATSDWTGAADTQYF
V gene: TRBV7-8; D gene: .; clone size: .; CDR3 length: 16; J gene: TRBJ1-1; CDR3 DNA: TGTGCCAGCAGCGCCCAGGGGCGATCCCTATTGGGAGAAGCTTTCTTT; CDR3 protein: CASSAQGRSLLGEAFF
V gene: TRBV11-2; D gene: TRBD1; clone size: once; CDR3 length: 12; J gene: TRBJ1-2; CDR3 DNA: TGTGCCAGCAGCTCCGACAGGGTCGGCTACACCTTC; CDR3 protein: CASSSDRVGYTF
V gene: TRBV15; D gene: TRBD1; clone size: .; CDR3 length: 17; J gene: TRBJ2-2; CDR3 DNA: TGTGCCACCAGCAGAGATTATCAGGGGGCGATAACCGGGGAGCTGTTTTTT; CDR3 protein: CATSRDYQGAITGELFF
V gene: TRBV2; D gene: TRBD2; clone size: once; CDR3 length: 16; J gene: TRBJ2-3; CDR3 DNA: TGTGCCAGCACTCTGACTAGCGGGGGGGCCACAGATACGCAGTATTTT; CDR3 protein: CASTLTSGGATDTQYF
V gene: TRBV18; D gene: .; clone size: .; CDR3 length: 13; J gene: TRBJ1-1; CDR3 DNA: TGTGCCAGCTCAAATCAGGAGAACACTGAAGCTTTCTTT; CDR3 protein: CASSNQENTEAFF
V gene: TRBV7-2; D gene: TRBD2; clone size: .; CDR3 length: 15; J gene: TRBJ2-5; CDR3 DNA: TGTGCCAGCAGCCCCCGGACTAGGGTTTTGGAGACCCAGTACTTC; CDR3 protein: CASSPRTRVLETQYF
V gene: TRBV5-1; D gene: TRBD1; clone size: .; CDR3 length: 15; J gene: TRBJ1-4; CDR3 DNA: TGCGCCAGCAGTCTGGGGGGACAGGAGCCTGAAAAACTGTTTTTT; CDR3 protein: CASSLGGQEPEKLFF
V gene: TRBV19; D gene: .; clone size: .; CDR3 length: 15; J gene: TRBJ2-1; CDR3 DNA: TGTGCCAGTACCGAACTTTGGGGGGAGTACAATGAGCAGTTCTTC; CDR3 protein: CASTELWGEYNEQFF
V gene: TRBV7-2; D gene: TRBD2; clone size: .; CDR3 length: 16; J gene: TRBJ2-7; CDR3 DNA: TGTGCCAGCAGCTCCTCAATGGGCGGGGGGTTCTACGAGCAGTACTTC; CDR3 protein: CASSSSMGGGFYEQYF
V gene: TRBV5-5; D gene: .; clone size: .; CDR3 length: 13; J gene: TRBJ2-7; CDR3 DNA: TGTGCCAGCAGCTTGGACAGATACTACGAGCAGTACTTC; CDR3 protein: CASSLDRYYEQYF
V gene: TRBV5-1; D gene: TRBD1; clone size: .; CDR3 length: 15; J gene: TRBJ2-6; CDR3 DNA: TGCGCCAGCAGCCCGACAGGGGTTGGGGCCAACGTCCTGACTTTC; CDR3 protein: CASSPTGVGANVLTF
V gene: TRBV24-1; D gene: .; clone size: .; CDR3 length: 14; J gene: TRBJ1-2; CDR3 DNA: TGTGCCACCAGTCACCGGACATTCAACTATGGCTACACCTTC; CDR3 protein: CATSHRTFNYGYTF
V gene: TRBV27; D gene: .; clone size: .; CDR3 length: 13; J gene: TRBJ1-6; CDR3 DNA: TGTGCCAGCAGTTTGACCGCGGTCTCACCCCTCCACTTT; CDR3 protein: CASSLTAVSPLHF
V gene: TRBV3-1/TRBV3-2; D gene: TRBD2; clone size: .; CDR3 length: 16; J gene: TRBJ2-5; CDR3 DNA: TGTGCCAGCAGCTTGACTAGCGGGGGGTTGCAAGAGACCCAGTACTTC; CDR3 protein: CASSLTSGGLQETQYF
V gene: TRBV15; D gene: .; clone size: .; CDR3 length: 15; J gene: TRBJ1-5; CDR3 DNA: TGTGCCACCAGCAGAGATCAGACTGCTCCACGGCCCCAGCATTTT; CDR3 protein: CATSRDQTAPRPQHF
V gene: TRBV19; D gene: .; clone size: once; CDR3 length: 15; J gene: TRBJ2-5; CDR3 DNA: TGTGCCAGTAGTATAATAGGAGCGTTCCAAGAGACCCAGTACTTC; CDR3 protein: CASSIIGAFQETQYF
V gene: TRBV7-2; D gene: TRBD1; clone size: .; CDR3 length: 13; J gene: TRBJ1-2; CDR3 DNA: TGTGCCAGCAGTCAGGGACAGGGTCGTGGCTACACCTTC; CDR3 protein: CASSQGQGRGYTF